Each of the 30 T cell receptor beta chains below was sequenced from the same sample in a study of blood T cell repertoires in COVID-19. The method was immunoSEQ multiplex PCR; TCRdb's version includes in-frame clones alone and lacks a portion of them. The sample includes about 300,000 clones, around nine tenths of them seen just once. The specimen sequenced was peripheral blood. These receptors were obtained from a woman in her 30s with COVID-19, enrolled during active disease.

The rearrangement links TRBV2 to TRBJ2-2; 9 bases match TRBD2. CDR1 and CDR2 (germline): SNHLY, FYNNEI. J gave up 4 bases and V 2 bases, and 2 bases lay outside the gene matches. The length of the CDR3 is 15 residues. The CDR3 here is CASSELAGSTGELFF. In DNA form, the CDR3 reads TGTGCCAGCAGTGAACTAGCGGGGAGCACCGGGGAGCTGTTTTTT.

V and J are TRBV6-5 and TRBJ2-4, with no clear D. Trimming took 0 bases from V and 8 from J, leaving 14 bases between them. This CDR3 contains 15 residues. The germline V gene encodes CDR1 MNHEY and CDR2 SVGAGI. CDR3 DNA sequence: TGTGCCAGCAGTTACTCGCCGCACCCCCGGGACATTCAGTACTTC. Protein sequence: CASSYSPHPRDIQYF.

The count of this clone is one. J is TRBJ2-3 and V is TRBV5-4; D remains ambiguous. Germline loops: CDR1 SGHNT, CDR2 YYREEE (reference sequence). The CDR3 runs 15 residues. V lost 3 bases to trimming and J lost 0 bases, with 11 bases between them. The CDR3 DNA is TGTGCCAGCAGCTCCCCCGCGGCAAGCACAGATACGCAGTATTTT. Translated, it gives CASSSPAASTDTQYF.

The gene calls are TRBV7-9 and TRBJ1-2, with 7 bases fitting TRBD1. V was pared by 1 base and J by 5 bases, with 7 bases of the junction left unmatched. The germline V gene encodes CDR1 SEHNR and CDR2 FQNEAQ (reference sequence). The CDR3 extends over 15 amino acids. CDR3 in amino acids: CASSLGTGGTYGYTF. CDR3 bases: TGTGCCAGCAGCTTAGGGACAGGAGGGACGTATGGCTACACCTTC.

This clone was counted between two and nine times. This rearrangement joins TRBV7-2 to TRBJ2-5, with D maybe TRBD2 (5 bases). The germline V and J ends were trimmed by 2 bases and 4 bases, with 14 bases remaining between them. This CDR3 is built from 15 residues. In germline, CDR1 is SGHTA, CDR2 FQGNSA. This CDR3 reads CASSLQVEGSETQYF. The CDR3 DNA reads as TGTGCCAGCAGCTTACAGGTCGAGGGCTCAGAGACCCAGTACTTC.

The rearrangement links TRBV6-5 to TRBJ1-6; D unclear. CDR1 and CDR2 from the germline V gene are MNHEY and SVGAGI. This CDR3 has 14 residues. Trimming took 0 bases from V and 10 from J, leaving 10 bases between them. The CDR3, as DNA: TGTGCCAGCAGTTACTCGCTTCCCGGGTCACCCCTCCACTTT. As protein: CASSYSLPGSPLHF.

The CDR3 loop reads CASSASLGQGGGYTF. Here the CDR3 DNA reads TGTGCCAGCAGCGCCTCCCTTGGACAGGGTGGTGGCTACACCTTC. The rearrangement joins TRBV9 to TRBJ1-2, with 8 nucleotides matching TRBD1. J lost 7 bases, V lost 3 bases, and 11 bases had no gene match. In germline, CDR1 is SGDLS, CDR2 YYNGEE. The CDR3 loop spans 15 amino acids. Looking up the rest from reference TRBV9 and TRBJ1-2 gives the full variable domain: DSGVTQTPKHLITATGQRVTLRCSPRSGDLSVYWYQQSLDQGLQFLIQYYNGEERAKGNILERFSAQQFPDLHSELNLSSLELGDSALYFCASSASLGQGGGYTFGSGTRLTVV.

This clone was detected only a few times. The V call is TRBV5-1, the J call TRBJ2-1; possibly TRBD2 for D (6 bases). This CDR3 spans 15 amino acids. Germline CDR1 and CDR2: SGHRS and YFSETQ. The ends were cut back, 4 bases at V and 6 bases at J, with 17 bases in the middle. The CDR3 reads CASSPITSLSNEQFF. CDR3 nucleotides: TGCGCCAGCAGCCCGATTACTAGCCTCTCCAATGAGCAGTTCTTC.

The V call is TRBV5-1, the J call TRBJ1-2; D ambiguous. CDR3 length equals 12 residues. V shed 2 bases and J shed 8 bases, with 10 bases lying between them. The germline V gene has CDR1 SGHRS and CDR2 YFSETQ. The CDR3, as DNA: TGCGCCAGCAGCTTCCCCAGCGGCGGCTACACCTTC. This codes for CASSFPSGGYTF.

The V and J genes are TRBV5-6 and TRBJ2-1, with TRBD2 matching over 7 bases. This CDR3 comprises 16 residues. Germline V CDR1 and CDR2: SGHDT, YYEEEE. J gave up 0 bases and V 3 bases, and 6 bases lay outside the gene matches. The CDR3 region is CASSWGSGDSYNEQFF. The DNA for the CDR3 is TGTGCCAGCAGCTGGGGGAGCGGGGACTCCTACAATGAGCAGTTCTTC.

The genes are TRBV6-5 and TRBJ1-2; D might be TRBD1 (6 bases). V lost 6 bases and J 4 bases, leaving 15 bases between the germline ends. This CDR3 has 14 amino acids. Germline CDR1 and CDR2: MNHEY and SVGAGI. CDR3 in amino acids: CASRSQGSSYGYTF. The CDR3, as DNA: TGTGCCAGCAGGTCACAGGGAAGCAGCTATGGCTACACCTTC.

The chain joins TRBV29-1 to TRBJ1-2; possible D gene TRBD1, 6 bases. Trimming cost V 7 bases and J 0 bases, with 30 bases left between them. This CDR3 has 19 amino acids. The germline V gene encodes CDR1 SQVTM and CDR2 ANQGSEA. CDR3 sequence: CSGGPVRTVLFESNYGYTF. CDR3 coding DNA: TGCAGCGGGGGGCCAGTTCGGACAGTCCTGTTCGAATCTAACTATGGCTACACCTTC.

The rearrangement uses TRBV27 and TRBJ2-3, with a weak D call TRBD1 (6 bases). This CDR3 comprises 14 residues. Trimming removed 5 bases from V and 3 bases from J, with 12 bases in between. Germline V gives CDR1 MNHEY, CDR2 SMNVEV (reference sequence). Here the CDR3 DNA reads TGTGCCAGCAGTACGGGACATCGTACAGATACGCAGTATTTT. Residues: CASSTGHRTDTQYF.

V usage is TRBV2 and J usage is TRBJ1-2, with 9 bases aligning to TRBD1. CDR1 is SNHLY and CDR2 is FYNNEI in the germline V gene. The CDR3 loop spans 14 amino acids. V was pared by 5 bases and J by 6 bases, with 7 bases of the junction left unmatched. CDR3 sequence (DNA): TGTGCCAGCAGTCTAGAAGGACAGGGGAATGGCTACACCTTC. Translated, it gives CASSLEGQGNGYTF.

Written as DNA, the CDR3 is TGTGCCAGCAGTAGGGACAGGGTGGTAAGCTCCTACGAGCAGTACTTC. Translation: CASSRDRVVSSYEQYF. V usage is TRBV2 and J usage is TRBJ2-7; TRBD1 matches 9 bases. CDR3 length: 16 amino acids. Germline CDR1 reads SNHLY; CDR2 reads FYNNEI. Unmatched junction bases numbered 8, after V lost 5 bases and J lost 0 bases.

The V gene is TRBV19, the J gene TRBJ2-2, with TRBD1 matching 9 bases. J was trimmed by 3 bases and V by 7 bases; bases with no gene match: 12. In germline, CDR1 is LNHDA, CDR2 SQIVND (reference sequence). The CDR3 covers 17 residues. This CDR3 reads CASTPLRQGGYTGELFF. CDR3 DNA: TGTGCCAGTACCCCCCTCCGACAGGGGGGGTACACCGGGGAGCTGTTTTTT.

This clone showed up just once. The V gene is TRBV27, the J gene TRBJ1-1; D perhaps matches TRBD1 (6 bases). Germline CDR1 MNHEY, CDR2 SMNVEV (reference sequence). V shed 5 bases and J shed 0 bases, with 16 bases lying between them. This CDR3 is 16 amino acids long. The CDR3 spells CASSPGTLYMNTEAFF. The CDR3, as DNA: TGTGCCAGCAGTCCCGGGACACTTTACATGAACACTGAAGCTTTCTTT.

This clone was seen only a few times. The rearrangement uses TRBV6-5 and TRBJ1-1; D perhaps matches TRBD1 (5 bases). The CDR3 is 15 residues long. Trimming cost V 5 bases and J 5 bases, with 18 bases left between them. Germline CDR1 reads MNHEY; CDR2 reads SVGAGI. CDR3 nucleotides: TGTGCCAGCAGTCCGAGGACACCCTTGGAGACTGAAGCTTTCTTT. Encoded protein: CASSPRTPLETEAFF.

This clone has just one count. The rearrangement uses TRBV2 and TRBJ1-4; tentative D call: TRBD1 (5 bases). Germline V CDR1 and CDR2: SNHLY, FYNNEI. The CDR3 contains 11 residues. V dropped 7 bases and J dropped 16 bases, with 16 bases sitting between them. Here the CDR3 reads CASKDFQGKFF. The DNA of the CDR3 is TGTGCCAGCAAAGATTTCCAGGGAAAGTTTTTT.

The rearrangement joins TRBV2 to TRBJ1-5, with D unresolved. V was pared by 8 bases and J by 7 bases, with 18 bases between. Per germline, CDR1 SNHLY and CDR2 FYNNEI. This CDR3 spans 14 amino acids. The CDR3 sequence is CASAEGGLGQPQHF. The CDR3 DNA sequence: TGTGCCAGCGCTGAGGGAGGGTTAGGGCAGCCCCAGCATTTT.

This chain connects TRBV19 to TRBJ1-3; D gene uncertain. CDR1 and CDR2 from the germline V gene are LNHDA and SQIVND (reference sequence). The length of the CDR3 is 15 residues. Trimming left V 3 bases short and J 0 bases short, with 9 bases between. The DNA of the CDR3 is TGTGCCAGTAGTATCCCTTTTAGCTCTGGAAACACCATATATTTT. Its translation is CASSIPFSSGNTIYF.

This rearrangement joins TRBV5-4 to TRBJ2-7, with TRBD1 matching over 9 bases. V shed 3 bases, J shed 3 bases, and the junction held 1 base outside the gene matches. The CDR3 spans 13 residues. CDR1 and CDR2 from the germline V gene are SGHNT and YYREEE (reference sequence). The CDR3 sequence: CASSSGQGYEQYF. The CDR3 bases are TGTGCCAGCAGCTCGGGACAGGGCTACGAGCAGTACTTC. Full variable domain (missing parts from reference TRBV5-4 and TRBJ2-7): ETGVTQSPTHLIKTRGQQVTLRCSSQSGHNTVSWYQQALGQGPQFIFQYYREEENGRGNFPPRFSGLQFPNYSSELNVNALELDDSALYLCASSSGQGYEQYFGPGTRLTVT.

The chain employs TRBV10-1 and TRBJ2-1; 12 nucleotides match TRBD2. This CDR3 has 15 amino acids. Germline CDR1 and CDR2: WNHNN and SYGVQD (reference sequence). Trimming cost V 5 bases and J 7 bases; bases outside gene matches: 6. The CDR3 bases are TGCGCCAGCAGTTCCCTAGCGGGGGGGCGGAATGAGCAGTTCTTC. Translation gives CASSSLAGGRNEQFF.

The chain carries TRBV2 and TRBJ1-1; D possibly corresponds to TRBD1 (5 bases). The germline gives CDR1 SNHLY, CDR2 FYNNEI. This CDR3 is built from 13 residues. With 7 bases removed from V and 4 bases from J, the gap between germline ends came to 13 bases. The CDR3 nucleotides read TGTGCCAGCATGGAGGGGTGGGGCACTGAAGCTTTCTTT. Its translation: CASMEGWGTEAFF. The full variable domain, its missing parts supplied by reference TRBV2 and TRBJ1-1, is EPEVTQTPSHQVTQMGQEVILRCVPISNHLYFYWYRQILGQKVEFLVSFYNNEISEKSEIFDDQFSVERPDGSNFTLKIRSTKLEDSAMYFCASMEGWGTEAFFGQGTRLTVV.

This chain connects TRBV20-1 to TRBJ2-7, with a weak D call TRBD1 (6 bases). V was clipped by 5 bases and J by 5 bases, with 10 bases between them. CDR3 length equals 11 residues. In germline, CDR1 is DFQATT, CDR2 SNEGSKA (reference sequence). CDR3 residues: CSAPRGDEQYV. CDR3 coding DNA: TGCAGTGCTCCCAGGGGCGACGAGCAGTACGTC.

Only one count was recorded for this clone. This chain uses TRBV5-6 with TRBJ1-4; the D gene is possibly TRBD1 (6 bases). CDR3 size: 16 residues. The V end lost 4 bases, the J end lost 2 bases, and 15 bases lay between the germline ends. Germline V gene data show CDR1 as SGHDT and CDR2 as YYEEEE. DNA for the CDR3: TGTGCCAGCAGCCCTGGCAGGGGCAGGACTAATGAAAAACTGTTTTTT. This sequence encodes CASSPGRGRTNEKLFF.

This clone was seen only once. The chain has TRBV7-9 and TRBJ2-5, with D perhaps TRBD2 (7 bases). The ends were cut back, 5 bases at V and 4 bases at J, with 20 bases in the middle. The CDR3 is made up of 16 amino acids. The germline V gene encodes CDR1 SEHNR and CDR2 FQNEAQ (reference sequence). CDR3: CASSMGGGPLRETQYF. The CDR3 nucleotides read TGTGCCAGCAGCATGGGGGGGGGCCCCCTTCGAGAGACCCAGTACTTC.

The chain has TRBV5-1 and TRBJ1-2, with 9 nucleotides matching TRBD1. Germline V CDR1 and CDR2: SGHRS, YFSETQ. The length of the CDR3 is 14 residues. The junction had 8 bases not matched to a gene; V was cut back by 4 bases and J by 7 bases. CDR3 bases: TGCGCCAGCAGCACAACCACAGGGGGCAGTGGCTACACCTTC. Translated, it gives CASSTTTGGSGYTF.

The rearrangement links TRBV6-6 to TRBJ1-1, with 7 bases aligning to TRBD1. Germline V gene lookup returns CDR1 MNHNY and CDR2 SVGAGI (reference sequence). The CDR3 is made up of 14 amino acids. The junction had 3 bases not matched to a gene; V was cut back by 4 bases and J by 1 base. The CDR3 DNA reads TGTGCCAGCAGTTTAGGGGGCTCGAACACTGAAGCTTTCTTT. The encoded protein is CASSLGGSNTEAFF.

The chain uses TRBV6-5 and TRBJ1-2; D is unresolved. The CDR3 has 13 residues. Germline V gene lookup returns CDR1 MNHEY and CDR2 SVGAGI. The V end lost 7 bases, the J end lost 4 bases, and 13 bases lay between the germline ends. CDR3 bases: TGTGCCAGCACCCCAGGACTGTCCTATGGCTACACCTTC. This gives the protein CASTPGLSYGYTF.